This T cell receptor (beta chain) was captured by sequencing in a study of shared clonotypes between healthy human individuals. Overall study context: Three men and a couple of women, aged 18 to 49, were donors. Study observations and caveats: The generation probabilities recorded for non-shared clonotypes fell below those of clonotypes shared by all four donors. As a rule, naive subsets had a larger estimated richness than memory subsets.

Germline V gene data show CDR1 as MGHDK and CDR2 as SYGVNS. V lost 1 base, J lost 5 bases, and 11 bases lay in between. The CDR3 sequence is 14 residues long. Terminally differentiated effector memory CD45RA+ cells were excluded by CCR7 positive selection of CD45RO-negative cells. Measured with immunoSEQ multiplex PCR; TCRdb has only the in-frame clones, and not every one. This table holds about 2.1 million clones, 85% to 95% found once. A word on this clone: The target antigen is unknown. In the same sample, other DNA sequences code for this CDR3.

Source material: naive CD8+ T cells from PBMCs. This sequence joins TRBV25-1 and TRBJ2-5, with D possibly called TRBD1 or TRBD2 (5 bases each). The clonotype comes from a young man in good health. Some clones in this sample may be carry-over from other donors' samples. CDR3: CASSEWGGTETQYF. The CDR3 DNA reads TGTGCCAGCAGTGAATGGGGTGGGACGGAGACCCAGTACTTC.